The clone carrying this T cell receptor beta chain was picked up many times. Antigen unknown. The sample is drawn from a study of T cell repertoires in cytomegalovirus infection. Study context: CMV infection plus the matching HLA type was flagged by public TCR beta signatures.

Each CDR3 protein gets one entry after TCRdb re-called the reads with MiXCR. The table has about 110,000 distinct CDR3 sequences, over 9.5% seen once; the top ten hold 31%. Points from the study as a whole: Cumulative frequency of public TCR beta families picked out carriers of CMV plus the relevant HLA.

Germline V lookup: CDR1 SGHTA, CDR2 FQGNSA. The CDR3 totals 16 residues. V was clipped by 3 bases and J by 2 bases; unmatched bases: 9. The sample taken for sequencing was PBMCs, sequenced either directly or after in vitro stimulation (not recorded which). The V call is TRBV7-2, the J call TRBJ1-1; 7 bases are shared with TRBD1. The sequence was collected from a human donor in good health (CMV status not recorded). Some clones in this sample may be carry-over from other donors' samples. CDR3 residues: CASSLSRDRHNTEAFF. CDR3 nucleotide sequence: TGTGCCAGCAGCTTGTCCCGGGACAGACATAACACTGAAGCTTTCTTT.